Listed below are T cell receptor beta chains from one sample, sequenced in a study of T cell responses to AZD1222 COVID-19 vaccine. The assay was immunoSEQ multiplex PCR, and TCRdb's table has in-frame clones only and misses some. The repertoire has about 140,000 clones, roughly 90% of them found once; the top ten carry 4.5% to 6.5%. The material was peripheral blood, obtained on day 0 of AZD1222 vaccination. The source is an adult in good health. The conserved cysteine and the conserved F or W are not part of the CDR3 here.

CDR3 protein: ASSQDRLSPYDEQY
V gene: TRBV4-3

CDR3 protein: ATLGGIGVEQY
V gene: TRBV2

CDR3 protein: ASSYSGERAF
V gene: TRBV6-5

CDR3 protein: ASSLRGETQY
V gene: TRBV7-3

CDR3 protein: ASSYYQGLQAHEQF
V gene: TRBV6-6

CDR3 protein: AISYSGTPTTEAF
V gene: TRBV10-3

CDR3 protein: ASTGRYQETQY
V gene: TRBV7-2

CDR3 protein: ATSDPFGPPSTTDTQY
V gene: TRBV24-1

CDR3 protein: AISESALGGSAFGEQY
V gene: TRBV10-3

CDR3 protein: ASSLAGRAF
V gene: TRBV11-3

CDR3 protein: ASTIARPDSYSYNSPLH
V gene: TRBV23-1

CDR3 protein: ASSLSASGSTDTQY
V gene: TRBV27

CDR3 protein: ASSLLDSFNQPQH
V gene: TRBV28

CDR3 protein: ASSLGGGNQPQH
V gene: TRBV5-1

CDR3 protein: ATSADFGTGLNQPQH
V gene: TRBV24-1